This TCR beta chain was profiled in a study of OX40 agonist ivuxolimab in advanced cancers. Across the whole study: Patients were over 65% male with ages about 23 to 90, mean around 61. Earlier anti-PD-1, anti-PD-L1 or anti-CTLA-4 therapy was permitted; under 50% had received some. Points from the study as a whole: There were, on average, more expanded clones in CD8+ T cells than in CD4+. Blood T cells, both CD4+ and CD8+, expanded clonally by week 6 at 0.1 to 3.0 mg/kg.

The table came from immunoSEQ multiplex PCR; TCRdb's copy has only in-frame clones and leaves some out. Here the sample spans 74,000 or so clones, roughly 86% being singletons. The CDR3 covers 15 residues. The V gene's germline CDR1 is KGHSH and CDR2 LQKENI. The V gene lost 0 bases and the J gene lost 7 bases, with 15 bases spanning the gap. On this clone itself: As yet, its antigen is unknown.

The clonotype was recovered from an adult with an advanced solid tumor such as melanoma, head and neck, liver or kidney cancer. The sequencing here drew on CD4+ or CD8+ T cells sorted from blood, taken in a trial of the OX40 agonist ivuxolimab. This chain uses TRBV18 with TRBJ2-5, with no clear D. CDR3: CASSPPVAQEMTQYF. CDR3 nucleotides: TGTGCCAGCTCACCACCGGTGGCCCAGGAAATGACCCAGTACTTC.